This T cell receptor (beta chain) was identified in a study of T cell responses to AZD1222 COVID-19 vaccine. Regarding this clone: Its antigen remains unidentified.

Study-wide results and limits: It was only after the peak T cell response that any repertoires were sampled. Unmutated variant regions are reportedly targeted by nearly half of spike-specific TCRs. The study identified only 6 or 7 AZD1222 recipients as seropositive at baseline. Clonal diversity may have been underestimated, and the donors were mostly white British, with more females than males.

Generated by immunoSEQ multiplex PCR, the TCRdb table keeps only in-frame clones and is missing some. The table has about 120,000 clones, approximately 90% seen once; the top ten hold under 5.5%. The sequence was collected from an adult in good health. The sample consisted of peripheral blood, taken on day 0 of AZD1222 vaccination.

Written as DNA, the CDR3 is TGTGCCTGGAGTAGGCAGGGAGATCAGCCCCAGCATTTT. It codes for CAWSRQGDQPQHF. V usage is TRBV30 and J usage is TRBJ1-5; weak D call: TRBD1 (5 bases). Germline loops: CDR1 GTSNPN, CDR2 SVGIG (reference sequence). This CDR3 is 13 amino acids long. Trimming stripped 2 bases from V and 5 bases from J, with 10 bases between.